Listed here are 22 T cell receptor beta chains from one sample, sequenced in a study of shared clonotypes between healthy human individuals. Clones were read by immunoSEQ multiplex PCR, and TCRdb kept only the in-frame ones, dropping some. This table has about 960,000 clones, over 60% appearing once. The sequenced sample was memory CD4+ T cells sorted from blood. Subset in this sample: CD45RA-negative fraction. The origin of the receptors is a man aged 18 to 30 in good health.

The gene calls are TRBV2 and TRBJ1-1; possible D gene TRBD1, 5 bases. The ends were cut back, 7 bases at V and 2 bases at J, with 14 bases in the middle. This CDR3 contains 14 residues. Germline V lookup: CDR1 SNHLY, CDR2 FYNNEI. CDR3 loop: CASTNSRGNTEAFF. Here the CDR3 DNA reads TGTGCCAGCACCAACTCTCGGGGCAACACTGAAGCTTTCTTT. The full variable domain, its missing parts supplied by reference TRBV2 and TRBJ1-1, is EPEVTQTPSHQVTQMGQEVILRCVPISNHLYFYWYRQILGQKVEFLVSFYNNEISEKSEIFDDQFSVERPDGSNFTLKIRSTKLEDSAMYFCASTNSRGNTEAFFGQGTRLTVV.

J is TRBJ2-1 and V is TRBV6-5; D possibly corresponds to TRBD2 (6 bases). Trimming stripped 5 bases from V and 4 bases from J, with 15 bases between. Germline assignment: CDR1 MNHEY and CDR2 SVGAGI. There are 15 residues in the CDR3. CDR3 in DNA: TGTGCCAGCAGTCCTGGGGGGTCCCTATACAATGAGCAGTTCTTC. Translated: CASSPGGSLYNEQFF.

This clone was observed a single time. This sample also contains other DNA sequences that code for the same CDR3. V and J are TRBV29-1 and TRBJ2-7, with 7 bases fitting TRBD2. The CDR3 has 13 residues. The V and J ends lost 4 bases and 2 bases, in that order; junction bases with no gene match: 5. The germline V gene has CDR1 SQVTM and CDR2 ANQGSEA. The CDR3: CSVVRAGAYEQYF. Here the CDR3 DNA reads TGCAGCGTTGTAAGGGCGGGGGCCTACGAGCAGTACTTC.

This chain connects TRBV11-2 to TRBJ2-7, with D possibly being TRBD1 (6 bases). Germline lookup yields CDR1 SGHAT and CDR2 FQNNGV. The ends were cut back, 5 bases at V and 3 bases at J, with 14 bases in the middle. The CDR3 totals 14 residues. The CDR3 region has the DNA TGTGCCAGCAGCCCCCCGACAGGATACTACGAGCAGTACTTC. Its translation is CASSPPTGYYEQYF.

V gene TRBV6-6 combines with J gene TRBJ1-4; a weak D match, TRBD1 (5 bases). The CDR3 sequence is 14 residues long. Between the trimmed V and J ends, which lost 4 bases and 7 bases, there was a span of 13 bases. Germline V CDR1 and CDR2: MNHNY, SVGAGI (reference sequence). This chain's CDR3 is CASSLTVGSEKLFF. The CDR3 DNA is TGTGCCAGCAGTTTGACAGTGGGTAGTGAAAAACTGTTTTTT.

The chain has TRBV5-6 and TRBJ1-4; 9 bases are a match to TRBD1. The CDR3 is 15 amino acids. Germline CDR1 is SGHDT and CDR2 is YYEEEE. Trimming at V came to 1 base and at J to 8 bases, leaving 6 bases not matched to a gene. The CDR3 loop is CASSLSQGTGEKLFF. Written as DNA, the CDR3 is TGTGCCAGCAGCTTGTCTCAGGGGACAGGGGAAAAACTGTTTTTT.

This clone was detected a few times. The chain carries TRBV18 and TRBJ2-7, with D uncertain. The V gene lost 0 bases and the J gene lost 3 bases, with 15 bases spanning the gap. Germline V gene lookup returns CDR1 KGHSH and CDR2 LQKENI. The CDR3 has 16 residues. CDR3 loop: CASSPPMGSYSYEQYF. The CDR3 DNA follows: TGTGCCAGCTCACCACCGATGGGGTCCTACAGCTACGAGCAGTACTTC. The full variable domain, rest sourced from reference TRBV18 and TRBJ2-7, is NAGVMQNPRHLVRRRGQEARLRCSPMKGHSHVYWYRQLPEEGLKFMVYLQKENIIDESGMPKERFSAEFPKEGPSILRIQQVVRGDSAAYFCASSPPMGSYSYEQYFGPGTRLTVT.

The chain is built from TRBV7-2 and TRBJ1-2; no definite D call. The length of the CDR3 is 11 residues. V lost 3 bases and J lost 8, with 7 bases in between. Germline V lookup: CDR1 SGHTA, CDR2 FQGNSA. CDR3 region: CASSFTRGYTF. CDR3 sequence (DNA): TGTGCCAGCAGCTTCACCAGGGGCTACACCTTC.

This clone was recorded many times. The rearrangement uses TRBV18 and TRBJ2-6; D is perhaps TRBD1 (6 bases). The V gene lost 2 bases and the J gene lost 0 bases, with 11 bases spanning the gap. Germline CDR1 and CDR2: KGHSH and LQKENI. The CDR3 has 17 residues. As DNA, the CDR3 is TGTGCCAGCTCACCAGGGGGCCAGAGCTCTGGGGCCAACGTCCTGACTTTC. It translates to CASSPGGQSSGANVLTF.

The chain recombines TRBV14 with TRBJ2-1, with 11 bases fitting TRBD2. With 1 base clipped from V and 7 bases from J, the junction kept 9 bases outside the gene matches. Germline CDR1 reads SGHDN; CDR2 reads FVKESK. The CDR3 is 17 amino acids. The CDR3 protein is CASSQGWASGRKNEQFF. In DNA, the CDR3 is TGTGCCAGCAGCCAAGGATGGGCTAGCGGGAGGAAGAATGAGCAGTTCTTC.

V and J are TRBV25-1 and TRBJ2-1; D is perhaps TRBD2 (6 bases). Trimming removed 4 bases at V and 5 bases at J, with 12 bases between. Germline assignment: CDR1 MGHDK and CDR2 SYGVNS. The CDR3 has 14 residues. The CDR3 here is CASSVREYDNEQFF. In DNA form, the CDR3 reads TGTGCCAGCAGTGTCCGGGAGTACGACAATGAGCAGTTCTTC.

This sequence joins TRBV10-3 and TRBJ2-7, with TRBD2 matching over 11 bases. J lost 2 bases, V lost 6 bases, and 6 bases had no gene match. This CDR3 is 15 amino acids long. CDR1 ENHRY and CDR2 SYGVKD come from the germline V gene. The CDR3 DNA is TGTGCCATCAGCACACTAGCGGGAGCAACCTACGAGCAGTACTTC. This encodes CAISTLAGATYEQYF.

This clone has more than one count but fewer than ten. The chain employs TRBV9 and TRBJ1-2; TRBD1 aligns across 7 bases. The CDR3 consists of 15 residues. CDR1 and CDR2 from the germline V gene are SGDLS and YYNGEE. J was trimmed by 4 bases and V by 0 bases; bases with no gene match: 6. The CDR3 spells CASSVEGARVYGYTF. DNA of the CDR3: TGTGCCAGCAGCGTAGAGGGGGCCAGGGTCTATGGCTACACCTTC.

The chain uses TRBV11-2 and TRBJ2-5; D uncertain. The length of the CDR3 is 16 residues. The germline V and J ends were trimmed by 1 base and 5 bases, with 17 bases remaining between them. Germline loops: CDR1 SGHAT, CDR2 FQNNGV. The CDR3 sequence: CASSLGTVKLGETQYF. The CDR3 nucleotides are TGTGCCAGCAGCTTAGGTACAGTGAAGCTAGGGGAGACCCAGTACTTC.

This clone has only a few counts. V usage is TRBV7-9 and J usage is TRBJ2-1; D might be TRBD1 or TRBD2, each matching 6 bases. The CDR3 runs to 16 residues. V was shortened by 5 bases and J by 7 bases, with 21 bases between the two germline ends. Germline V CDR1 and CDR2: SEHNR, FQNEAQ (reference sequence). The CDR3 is CASSQWGAKDGNEQFF. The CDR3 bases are TGTGCCAGCAGCCAATGGGGGGCCAAGGACGGTAATGAGCAGTTCTTC.

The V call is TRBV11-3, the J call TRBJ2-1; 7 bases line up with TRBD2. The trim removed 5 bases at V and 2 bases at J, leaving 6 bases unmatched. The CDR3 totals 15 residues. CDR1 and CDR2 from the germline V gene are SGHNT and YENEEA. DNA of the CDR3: TGTGCCAGCAGCCCATCTAGCGGCCCCTACAATGAGCAGTTCTTC. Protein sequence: CASSPSSGPYNEQFF.

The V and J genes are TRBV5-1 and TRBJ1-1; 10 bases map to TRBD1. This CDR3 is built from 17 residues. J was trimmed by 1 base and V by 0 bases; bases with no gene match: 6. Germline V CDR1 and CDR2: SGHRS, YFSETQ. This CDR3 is CASSLGTGQGWNTEAFF. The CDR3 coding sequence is TGCGCCAGCAGCTTGGGGACGGGACAGGGGTGGAACACTGAAGCTTTCTTT.

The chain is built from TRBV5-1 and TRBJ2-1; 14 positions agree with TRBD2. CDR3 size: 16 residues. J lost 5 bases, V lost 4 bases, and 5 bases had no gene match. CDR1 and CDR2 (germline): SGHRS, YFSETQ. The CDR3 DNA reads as TGCGCCAGCAGCCCCGGACTAGCGGGGGGAAACAATGAGCAGTTCTTC. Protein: CASSPGLAGGNNEQFF. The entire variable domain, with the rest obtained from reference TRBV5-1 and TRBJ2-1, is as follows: KAGVTQTPRYLIKTRGQQVTLSCSPISGHRSVSWYQQTPGQGLQFLFEYFSETQRNKGNFPGRFSGRQFSNSRSEMNVSTLELGDSALYLCASSPGLAGGNNEQFFGPGTRLTVL.

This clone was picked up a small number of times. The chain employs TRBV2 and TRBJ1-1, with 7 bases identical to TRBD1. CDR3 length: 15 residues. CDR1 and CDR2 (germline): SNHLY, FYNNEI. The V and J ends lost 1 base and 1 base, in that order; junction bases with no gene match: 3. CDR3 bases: TGTGCCAGCAGTGAAGAGGCAGGGGGGAACACTGAAGCTTTCTTT. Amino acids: CASSEEAGGNTEAFF.

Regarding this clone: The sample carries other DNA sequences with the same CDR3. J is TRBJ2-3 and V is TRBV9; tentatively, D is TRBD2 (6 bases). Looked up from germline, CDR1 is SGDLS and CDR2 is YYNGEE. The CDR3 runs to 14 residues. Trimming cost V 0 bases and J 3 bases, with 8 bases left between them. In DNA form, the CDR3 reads TGTGCCAGCAGCGTAGCGGGAGTTACAGATACGCAGTATTTT. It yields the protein CASSVAGVTDTQYF.

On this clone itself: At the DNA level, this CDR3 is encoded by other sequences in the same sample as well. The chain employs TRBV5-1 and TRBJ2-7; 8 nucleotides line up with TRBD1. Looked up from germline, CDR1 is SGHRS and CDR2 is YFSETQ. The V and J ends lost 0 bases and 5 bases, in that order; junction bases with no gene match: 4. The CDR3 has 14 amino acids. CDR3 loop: CASSLGDRGNEQYF. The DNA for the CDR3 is TGCGCCAGCAGCTTGGGTGACAGGGGAAACGAGCAGTACTTC.

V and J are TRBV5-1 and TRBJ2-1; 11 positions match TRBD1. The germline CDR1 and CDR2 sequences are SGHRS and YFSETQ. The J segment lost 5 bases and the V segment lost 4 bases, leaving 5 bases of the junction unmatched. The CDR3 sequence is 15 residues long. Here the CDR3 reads CASSPGTGGNNEQFF. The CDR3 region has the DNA TGCGCCAGCAGCCCTGGGACAGGGGGGAACAATGAGCAGTTCTTC.